The T cell receptor (beta chain) under discussion was sequenced for a study of cytomegalovirus exposure and HLA in healthy donors. Broader study findings: In a later analysis, more than 15,000 TCR beta sequences were associated with HLA alleles at 0.05 false discovery rate. Links to common viral pathogens appeared, in a later analysis, for several of the most significant clusters.

The PCR was carried out with 60 Vbeta primers and 13 Jbeta primers. Profiled with immunoSEQ multiplex PCR; TCRdb holds only in-frame clones, not every one. The top ten hold roughly 1.5% of the sample, which has about 170,000 clones, less than 85% seen once. The CDR3 length is 14 residues. CDR1 is LGHNA, CDR2 YSLEER, per germline. The V and J ends lost 0 bases and 9 bases respectively, with 9 bases between them. Concerning this clone: Its antigen is not known.

The sequenced sample consisted of PBMCs. The chain links TRBV4-3 to TRBJ1-6; D is uncertain. The origin of this receptor is a male donor in good health and CMV-seronegative. For the CDR3, the DNA is TGCGCCAGCAGCCAAGATAAGAGGGTTTCACCCCTCCACTTT. Amino acid sequence: CASSQDKRVSPLHF.